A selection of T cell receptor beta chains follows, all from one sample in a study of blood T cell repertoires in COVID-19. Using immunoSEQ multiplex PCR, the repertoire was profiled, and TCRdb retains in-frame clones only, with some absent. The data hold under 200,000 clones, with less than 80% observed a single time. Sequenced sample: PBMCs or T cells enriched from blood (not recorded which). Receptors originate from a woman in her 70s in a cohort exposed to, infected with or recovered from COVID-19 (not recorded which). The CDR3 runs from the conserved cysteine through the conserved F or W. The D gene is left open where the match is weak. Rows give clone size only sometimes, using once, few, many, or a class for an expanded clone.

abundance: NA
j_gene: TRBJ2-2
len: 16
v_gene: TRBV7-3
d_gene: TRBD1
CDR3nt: TGTGCCAGCAGCCCCACTGGGACAGGAAACACCGGGGAGCTGTTTTTT
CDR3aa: CASSPTGTGNTGELFF

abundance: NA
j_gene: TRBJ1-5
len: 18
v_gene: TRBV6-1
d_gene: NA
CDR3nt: TGTGCCAGCAGTGAATATGGAGGGTCAGCTAATAGCAATCAGCCCCAGCATTTT
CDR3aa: CASSEYGGSANSNQPQHF

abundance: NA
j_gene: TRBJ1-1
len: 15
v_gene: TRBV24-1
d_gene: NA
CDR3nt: TGTGCCACCAGTGATTCCACCCGGGCCCTGGAGGAGGCTTTCTTT
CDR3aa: CATSDSTRALEEAFF

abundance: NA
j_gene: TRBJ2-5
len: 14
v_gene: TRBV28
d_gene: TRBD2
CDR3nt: TGTGCCAGCAGTCCGGGAGGGTCGCCGGCGACCCAGTACTTC
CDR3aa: CASSPGGSPATQYF

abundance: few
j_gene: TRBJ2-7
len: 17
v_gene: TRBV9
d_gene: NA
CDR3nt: TGTGCCAGCAGCGTAGGGGCAGGCCTCAACCCAGTCTACGAGCAGTACTTC
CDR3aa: CASSVGAGLNPVYEQYF

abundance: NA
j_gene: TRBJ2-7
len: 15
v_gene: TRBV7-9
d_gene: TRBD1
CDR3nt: TGTGCCAGCAGCCGGGGGGACAGGGGGCTCGACGAGCAGTACTTC
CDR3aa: CASSRGDRGLDEQYF

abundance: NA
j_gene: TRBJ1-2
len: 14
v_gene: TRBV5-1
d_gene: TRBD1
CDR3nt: TGCGCCAGCAGCTTGGATACAGGGGGCTATGGCTACACCTTC
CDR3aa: CASSLDTGGYGYTF

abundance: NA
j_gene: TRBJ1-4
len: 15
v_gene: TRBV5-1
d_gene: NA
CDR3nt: TGCGCCAGCAGCTTGGAGCGGGCGACTAATGAAAAACTGTTTTTT
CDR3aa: CASSLERATNEKLFF

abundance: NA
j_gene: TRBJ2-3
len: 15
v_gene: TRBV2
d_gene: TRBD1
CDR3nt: TGTGCCAGCATTGGACAGGGTTCAGGGATCGATACGCAGTATTTT
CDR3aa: CASIGQGSGIDTQYF

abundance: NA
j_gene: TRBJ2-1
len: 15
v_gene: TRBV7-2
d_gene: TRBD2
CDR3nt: TGTGCCAGCAGCTTTTACGCGGGAGCCTACAATGAGCAGTTCTTC
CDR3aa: CASSFYAGAYNEQFF

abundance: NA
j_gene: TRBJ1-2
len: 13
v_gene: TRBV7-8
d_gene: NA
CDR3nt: TGTGCCAGCAGCCCCTCCGGGTCCTATGGCTACACCTTC
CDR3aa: CASSPSGSYGYTF

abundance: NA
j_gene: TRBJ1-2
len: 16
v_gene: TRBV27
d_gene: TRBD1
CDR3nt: TGTGCCAGCAGTTTGGGAAACAGGGGGAGAACTGATGGCTACACCTTC
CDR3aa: CASSLGNRGRTDGYTF

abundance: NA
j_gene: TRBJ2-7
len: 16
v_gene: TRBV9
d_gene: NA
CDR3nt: TGTGCCAGCAGCGTAGGGTCAGCGGGTGCCTCCTACGAGCAGTACTTC
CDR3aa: CASSVGSAGASYEQYF

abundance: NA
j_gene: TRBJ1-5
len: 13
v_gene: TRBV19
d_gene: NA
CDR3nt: TGTGCCAGTAGTTCGACTAATGGGCAGCCCCAGCATTTT
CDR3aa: CASSSTNGQPQHF

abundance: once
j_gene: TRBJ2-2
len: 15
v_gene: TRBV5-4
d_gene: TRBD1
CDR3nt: TGTGCCAGCAGCTTTGGGACAGGGGGGACCGGGGAGCTGTTTTTT
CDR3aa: CASSFGTGGTGELFF